These T cell receptor beta chains were read from a single sample in a study of radiation and T cells in renal cell carcinoma. TCRdb's table, derived via immunoSEQ multiplex PCR, lists solely in-frame clones and lacks some. This table holds some 50,000 clones, 75% to 85% found once. The sequencing used blood, collected from a patient whose treatment included radiotherapy and nephrectomy. These receptors originate from a woman in her 70s with renal cell carcinoma. Each CDR3 is given with its conserved first and last residue.

V gene: TRBV6-5
CDR3 protein: CASRVGGGNTGELFF

V gene: TRBV4-1
CDR3 protein: CASSQADWTEAFF

V gene: TRBV5-6
CDR3 protein: CASSLDLARAYGYTF

V gene: TRBV5-1
CDR3 protein: CASSSTPGLTEAFF

V gene: TRBV5-6
CDR3 protein: CASSLRLSYRTDTQYF

V gene: TRBV2
CDR3 protein: CASSALVGGSGNTIYF

V gene: TRBV15
CDR3 protein: CATSGQGSQPQHF

V gene: TRBV2
CDR3 protein: CASRGLEGDIQYF

V gene: TRBV6-5
CDR3 protein: CASSYGGSNTEAFF

V gene: TRBV4-1
CDR3 protein: CASSPIRLAGSYEQYF

V gene: TRBV29-1
CDR3 protein: CSVDPGENIQYF

V gene: TRBV5-6
CDR3 protein: CASSFRDRVEKLFF

V gene: TRBV19
CDR3 protein: CASSRGSYNEQFF

V gene: TRBV4-2
CDR3 protein: CASSQGTLNTGELFF

V gene: TRBV4-1
CDR3 protein: CASSPGTVNTGELFF

V gene: TRBV7-3
CDR3 protein: CASSLSGAGEGETQYF

V gene: TRBV9
CDR3 protein: CASSVEGWTEAFF

V gene: TRBV7-2
CDR3 protein: CASSRGAPGWEQYF

V gene: TRBV15
CDR3 protein: CATSSGGQGHTDTQYF

V gene: TRBV30
CDR3 protein: CAWSVSQGARVGYTF

V gene: TRBV2
CDR3 protein: CASRDSGTHEQYF

V gene: TRBV19
CDR3 protein: CASSMSNYGNQPQHF

V gene: TRBV2
CDR3 protein: CASSELQETQYF

V gene: TRBV7-2
CDR3 protein: CASSLDASGGVREQFF

V gene: TRBV15
CDR3 protein: CATSREAGSTDTQYF

V gene: TRBV7-9
CDR3 protein: CASSFEGQAGYTF